This T cell receptor beta chain appears in the sequencing data of a study of shared clonotypes between healthy human individuals (dated by TCRdb to about 2020). As for the study more broadly: The cohort comprised a couple of women and three men aged 18 to 49 years. For each donor, three plates each were used for CD4 naive and CD4 memory, two plates were used for CD8 naive, and one plate was used for CD8 memory. To estimate repertoire size and how much clonotype sharing occurs between individuals, the study deeply sequenced the blood TCR repertoires of several healthy adults. To increase sequencing depth and limit assay-specific biases, TCR repertoire library preparation and sequencing were carried out by different laboratories using diverse techniques. Between about 0.8 and 9 billion PBMCs per donor were obtained by leukapheresis. Overall results and qualifications from the work: Larger estimated clonotype richness was generally found for naive subsets than for memory subsets. Sharing across a handful of donors was observed for approximately 5% of naive CD4, 3.5% of naive CD8, 2% to 2.5% of memory CD4, and roughly 0.4% of memory CD8 clonotypes. Sampling was restricted to blood, and TCR repertoires in tissues likely differ from the TCR repertoires found in blood. Incomplete sequencing was indicated by rarefaction of sorted-subset datasets, despite the large sequencing depth. Pairwise subsampling indicated that sequencing depth was expected to affect the degree of clonotype sharing among donors. Because the study included only a small number of donors, the genetic and exposure-history diversity represented was limited. Clonotypes shared by all four sorted-subset donors showed higher generation probabilities than non-shared clonotypes.

TCR CDR3 regions were amplified from genomic DNA by multiplex PCR using the deep immunoSEQ assay. Extracted genomic DNA from each cell subset was spread evenly across all wells of several immunoSEQ 96-well plates, with each plate serving as a replicate. For sorted subsets, approximately 190 ng of genomic DNA, equivalent to around 30,000 T cell genomes, went into each replicate PCR. Purified libraries were quantified with a Qubit 3.0 fluorometer, sized on a Bioanalyzer 2100, and re-quantified with the KAPA Library Quantification kit. A separate single-read 150-cycle Illumina NextSeq 550 flow cell was used to sequence each immunoSEQ 96-well plate. As for the authors' bioinformatics: Because only junctional sequences without quality scores were contained in the immunoSEQ output, filtering matching that applied to full-length reads could not be performed. To assign V/J genes and CDR3, sequences were annotated against IMGT germline references using PyIR, a Python wrapper for IgBLAST v1.9. Reads were filtered out if the reads had weak V/J assignments (E-value above 1e-6), no CDR3, stop codons, out-of-frame junctions, or ambiguous translated residues. V3J clonotypes were defined as sequences sharing an identical inferred V gene, J gene, and CDR3 amino acid sequence. The percentage overlap between two repertoires was calculated by dividing the number of shared unique clonotypes by the size of the smaller repertoire. Three approaches were used to assess repertoire richness: RTK rarefaction, the Chao1 estimator, and Recon v2.1 estimates of unobserved clonotypes. OLGA was used to compute generation probabilities for all TCRbeta clonotypes that the gDNA method yielded from a handful of donors. TCRdb stores this immuneACCESS table with in-frame sequences only. Part of the clones is absent; in the studies checked, under half of the shortfall reflects unresolved V genes, and no reason is known for the rest. V, J and clone size are those of that table, while D and trimming were read from the DNA. For this sample the table gives approximately 720,000 clones, of which less than 80% were detected only once. The leading ten clones occupy 1.8% of the sample.

With regard to this clone: Its antigen remains unidentified. Per-nucleotide qualities are absent, and no much larger clonotype sits a single base away.

Healthy HIV-negative adults with no recently reported acute infections or vaccinations were included as donors. Only Caucasian adults living in Nashville, Tennessee, USA were represented among the donors. CD4+ T cells were enriched through magnetic negative selection, after which naive cells were positively selected on CD45RA and the remaining negative fraction served as the memory subset. Blood was collected by leukapheresis, and PBMCs were isolated by Ficoll-Histopaque density gradient centrifugation and then cryopreserved in liquid nitrogen vapor phase. Analytical flow cytometry was used to check the purity and quantity of each magnetically sorted T cell population. Each sorted fraction had its genomic DNA isolated and then quantified by UV absorbance on a Nanodrop 2000c. CDR1 MNHEY and CDR2 SMNVEV are derived from the germline V gene (reference sequence). Relative to germline, V is missing 5 bases and J is missing 6 bases, with 9 bases of the junction outside any gene match. From the cysteine up to the phenylalanine, the CDR3 has a length of 15 residues. Only the CDR3 DNA is retained, 45 bases long and in frame from the first base.

The receptor was isolated from a woman aged 30 to 39 in good health. Source material: memory CD4+ T cells sorted from blood. What this sample's cell subset or site label stands for: CD45RA-negative fraction. This sequence uses TRBV27 and TRBJ1-5, with 8 junctional bases fitting TRBD1. This receptor carries the CDR3 CASSRKGGTGQPQHF. The DNA reads as follows: TGTGCCAGCAGTAGGAAAGGAGGGACAGGTCAGCCCCAGCATTTT.